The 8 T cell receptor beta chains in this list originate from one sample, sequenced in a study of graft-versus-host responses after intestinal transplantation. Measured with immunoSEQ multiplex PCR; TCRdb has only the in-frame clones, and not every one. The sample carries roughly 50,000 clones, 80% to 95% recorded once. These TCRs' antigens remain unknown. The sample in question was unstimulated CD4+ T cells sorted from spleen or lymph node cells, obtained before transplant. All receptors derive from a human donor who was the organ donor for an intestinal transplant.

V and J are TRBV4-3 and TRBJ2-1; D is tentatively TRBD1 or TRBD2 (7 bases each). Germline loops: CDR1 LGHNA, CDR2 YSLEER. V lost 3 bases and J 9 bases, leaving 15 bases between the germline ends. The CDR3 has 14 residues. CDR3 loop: CASSQSGTATEQFF. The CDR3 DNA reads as TGCGCCAGCAGCCAGAGCGGGACAGCCACTGAGCAGTTCTTC.

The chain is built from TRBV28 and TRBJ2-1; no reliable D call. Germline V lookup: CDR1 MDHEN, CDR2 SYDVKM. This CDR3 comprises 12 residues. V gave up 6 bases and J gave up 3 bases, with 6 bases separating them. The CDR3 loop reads CASSPIYNEQFF. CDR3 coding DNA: TGTGCCAGCAGCCCGATCTACAATGAGCAGTTCTTC.

The DNA for the CDR3 is TGTGCCAGCAGTTACACGACGGGACTTTACAATGAGCAGTTCTTC. It yields the protein CASSYTTGLYNEQFF. The J gene is TRBJ2-1, the V gene TRBV6-5; D might be TRBD2 (6 bases). Trimming removed 2 bases from V and 4 bases from J, with 12 bases in between. Germline CDR1 reads MNHEY; CDR2 reads SVGAGI. CDR3 length equals 15 residues.

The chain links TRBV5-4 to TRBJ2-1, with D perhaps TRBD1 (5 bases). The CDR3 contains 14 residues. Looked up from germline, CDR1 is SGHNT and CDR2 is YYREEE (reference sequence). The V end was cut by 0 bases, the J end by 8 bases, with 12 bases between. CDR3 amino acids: CASSLDGATDEQFF. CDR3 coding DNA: TGTGCCAGCAGCTTGGATGGGGCGACAGATGAGCAGTTCTTC.

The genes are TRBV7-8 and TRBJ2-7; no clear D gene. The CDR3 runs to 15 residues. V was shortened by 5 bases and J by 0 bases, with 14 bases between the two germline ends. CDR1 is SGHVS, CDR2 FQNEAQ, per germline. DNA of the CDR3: TGTGCCAGCAGCGGATCCGGGCCGAGCTCCTACGAGCAGTACTTC. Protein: CASSGSGPSSYEQYF.

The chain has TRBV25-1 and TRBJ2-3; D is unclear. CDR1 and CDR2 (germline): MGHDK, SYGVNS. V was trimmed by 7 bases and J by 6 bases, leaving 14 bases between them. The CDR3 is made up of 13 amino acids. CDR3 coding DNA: TGTGCCAGCACCCCCCCTGGATGGGATACGCAGTATTTT. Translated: CASTPPGWDTQYF.

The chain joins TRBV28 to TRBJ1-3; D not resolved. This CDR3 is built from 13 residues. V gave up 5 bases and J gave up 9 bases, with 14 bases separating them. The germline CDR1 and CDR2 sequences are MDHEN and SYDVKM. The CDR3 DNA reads TGTGCCAGCAGTGCCTGGGCCGGCGGCACCATATATTTT. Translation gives CASSAWAGGTIYF.

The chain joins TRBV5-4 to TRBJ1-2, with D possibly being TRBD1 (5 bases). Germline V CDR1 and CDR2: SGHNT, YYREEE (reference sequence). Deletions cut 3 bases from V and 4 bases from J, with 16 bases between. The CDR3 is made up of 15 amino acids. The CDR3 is CASSSVPQDAYGYTF. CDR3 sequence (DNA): TGTGCCAGCAGCTCGGTGCCACAGGACGCCTATGGCTACACCTTC.